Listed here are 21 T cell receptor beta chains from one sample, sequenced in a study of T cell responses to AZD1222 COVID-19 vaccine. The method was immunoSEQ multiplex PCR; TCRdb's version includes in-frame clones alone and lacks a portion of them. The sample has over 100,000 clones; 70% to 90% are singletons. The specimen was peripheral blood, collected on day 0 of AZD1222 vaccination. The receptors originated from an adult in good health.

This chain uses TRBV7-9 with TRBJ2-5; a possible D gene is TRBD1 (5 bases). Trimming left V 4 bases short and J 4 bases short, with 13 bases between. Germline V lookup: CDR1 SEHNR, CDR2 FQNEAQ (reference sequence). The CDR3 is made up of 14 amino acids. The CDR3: CASSSWTMGETQYF. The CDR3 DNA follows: TGTGCCAGCAGCTCCTGGACAATGGGAGAGACCCAGTACTTC.

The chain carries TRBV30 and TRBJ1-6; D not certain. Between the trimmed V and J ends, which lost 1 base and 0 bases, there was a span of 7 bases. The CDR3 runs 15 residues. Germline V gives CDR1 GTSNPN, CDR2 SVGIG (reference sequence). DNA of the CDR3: TGTGCCTGGAGTGAGGGAAGCTCCTATAATTCACCCCTCCACTTT. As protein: CAWSEGSSYNSPLHF.

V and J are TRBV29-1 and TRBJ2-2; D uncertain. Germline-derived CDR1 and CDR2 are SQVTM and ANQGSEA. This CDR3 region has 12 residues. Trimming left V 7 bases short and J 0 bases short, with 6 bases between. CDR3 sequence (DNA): TGCAGCGCTGCTGCGAACACCGGGGAGCTGTTTTTT. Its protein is CSAAANTGELFF.

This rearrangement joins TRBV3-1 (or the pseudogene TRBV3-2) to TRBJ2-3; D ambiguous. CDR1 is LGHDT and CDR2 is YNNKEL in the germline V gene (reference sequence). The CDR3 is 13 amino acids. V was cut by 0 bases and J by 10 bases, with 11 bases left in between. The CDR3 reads CASSQDGQLPQYF. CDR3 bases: TGTGCCAGCAGCCAAGATGGCCAGCTTCCGCAGTATTTT.

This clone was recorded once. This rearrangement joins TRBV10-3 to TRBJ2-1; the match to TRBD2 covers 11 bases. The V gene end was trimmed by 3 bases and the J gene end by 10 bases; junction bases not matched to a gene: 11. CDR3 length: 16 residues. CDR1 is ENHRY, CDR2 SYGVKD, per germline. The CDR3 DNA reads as TGTGCCATCAGTGATAGGGGGACTAGCGGTCGTGGGGAGCAGTTCTTC. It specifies CAISDRGTSGRGEQFF.

The CDR3 spells CASSLGPSGGDTDTQYF. The DNA for the CDR3 is TGCGCCAGCAGCTTGGGACCTAGCGGGGGAGACACAGATACGCAGTATTTT. The J gene is TRBJ2-3, the V gene TRBV5-1; 10 bases align to TRBD2. V shed 0 bases, J shed 2 bases, and the junction held 6 bases outside the gene matches. The CDR3 loop spans 17 amino acids. Germline V gene data show CDR1 as SGHRS and CDR2 as YFSETQ.

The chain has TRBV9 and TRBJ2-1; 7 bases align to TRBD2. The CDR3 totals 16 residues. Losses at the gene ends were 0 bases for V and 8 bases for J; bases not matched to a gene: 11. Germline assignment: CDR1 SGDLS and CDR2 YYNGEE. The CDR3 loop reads CASSVGSGGSWDEQFF. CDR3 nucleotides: TGTGCCAGCAGCGTAGGGTCTGGCGGGAGTTGGGATGAGCAGTTCTTC.

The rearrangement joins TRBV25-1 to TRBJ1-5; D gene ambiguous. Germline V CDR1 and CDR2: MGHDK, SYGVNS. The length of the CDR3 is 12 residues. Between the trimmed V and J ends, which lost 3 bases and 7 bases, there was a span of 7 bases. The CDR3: CASSEGRQPQHF. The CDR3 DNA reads TGTGCCAGCAGTGAGGGGAGGCAGCCCCAGCATTTT.

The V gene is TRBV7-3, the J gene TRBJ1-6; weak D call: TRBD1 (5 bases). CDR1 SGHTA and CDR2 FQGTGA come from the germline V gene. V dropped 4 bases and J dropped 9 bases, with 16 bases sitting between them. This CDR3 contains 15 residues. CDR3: CASSSNPGGGSPLHF. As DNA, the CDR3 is TGTGCCAGCAGCTCCAATCCTGGGGGTGGTTCACCCCTCCACTTT.

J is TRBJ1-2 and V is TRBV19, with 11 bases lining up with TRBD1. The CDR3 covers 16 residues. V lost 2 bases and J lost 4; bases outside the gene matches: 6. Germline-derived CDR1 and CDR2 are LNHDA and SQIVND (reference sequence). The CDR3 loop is CASSIKTGTGGYGYTF. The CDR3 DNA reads TGTGCCAGTAGTATAAAAACCGGGACAGGGGGCTATGGCTACACCTTC.

CDR3 loop: CASSQGTSPYNEQFF. DNA of the CDR3: TGCGCCAGCAGCCAAGGGACTAGTCCATACAATGAGCAGTTCTTC. The chain links TRBV4-1 to TRBJ2-1; 7 nucleotides agree with TRBD2. This CDR3 contains 15 residues. From germline, CDR1 is MGHRA and CDR2 YSYEKL. V gave up 1 base and J gave up 4 bases; unmatched junction bases: 4.

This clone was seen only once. CDR3 bases: TGTGCCAGCAGAAAGGACAAACGAGCTACCTACGAGCAGTACTTC. This gives the protein CASRKDKRATYEQYF. The genes are TRBV6-5 and TRBJ2-7; the D gene is possibly TRBD1 (5 bases). The germline V gene encodes CDR1 MNHEY and CDR2 SVGAGI. The germline V and J ends were trimmed by 6 bases and 2 bases, with 17 bases remaining between them. This CDR3 region has 15 residues.

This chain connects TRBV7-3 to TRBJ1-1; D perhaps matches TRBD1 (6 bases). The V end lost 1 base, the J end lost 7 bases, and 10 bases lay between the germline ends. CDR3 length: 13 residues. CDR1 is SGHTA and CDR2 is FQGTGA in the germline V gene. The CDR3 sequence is CASSLRQGLEAFF. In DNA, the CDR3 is TGTGCCAGCAGCTTAAGGCAGGGGCTTGAAGCTTTCTTT. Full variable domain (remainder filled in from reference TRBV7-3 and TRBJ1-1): GAGVSQTPSNKVTEKGKYVELRCDPISGHTALYWYRQSLGQGPEFLIYFQGTGAADDSGLPNDRFFAVRPEGSVSTLKIQRTERGDSAVYLCASSLRQGLEAFFGQGTRLTVV.

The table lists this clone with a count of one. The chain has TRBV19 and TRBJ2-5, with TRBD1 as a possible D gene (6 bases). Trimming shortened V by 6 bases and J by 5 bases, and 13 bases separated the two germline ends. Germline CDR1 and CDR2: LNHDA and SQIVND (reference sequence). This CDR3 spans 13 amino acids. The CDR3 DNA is TGTGCCAGTAGGACACAGGGTTCGGAGACCCAGTACTTC. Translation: CASRTQGSETQYF.

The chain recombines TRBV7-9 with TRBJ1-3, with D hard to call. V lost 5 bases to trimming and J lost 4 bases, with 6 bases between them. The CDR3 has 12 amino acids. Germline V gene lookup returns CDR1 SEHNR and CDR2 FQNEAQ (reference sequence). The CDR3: CASSLPGNTIYF. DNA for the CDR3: TGTGCCAGCAGCCTCCCCGGAAACACCATATATTTT.

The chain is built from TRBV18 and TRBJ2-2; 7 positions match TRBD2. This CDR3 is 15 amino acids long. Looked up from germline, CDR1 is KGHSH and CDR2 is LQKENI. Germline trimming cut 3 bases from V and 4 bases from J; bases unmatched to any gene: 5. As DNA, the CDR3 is TGTGCCAGCTCACCTAGACTAGCAGGCACCGGGGAGCTGTTTTTT. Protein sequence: CASSPRLAGTGELFF.

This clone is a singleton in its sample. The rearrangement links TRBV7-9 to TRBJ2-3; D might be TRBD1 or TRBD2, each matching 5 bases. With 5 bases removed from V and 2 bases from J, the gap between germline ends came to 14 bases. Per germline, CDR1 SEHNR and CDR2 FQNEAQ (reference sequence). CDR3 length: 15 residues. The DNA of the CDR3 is TGTGCCAGCAGCCCACGGGACCAACTCACAGATACGCAGTATTTT. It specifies CASSPRDQLTDTQYF.

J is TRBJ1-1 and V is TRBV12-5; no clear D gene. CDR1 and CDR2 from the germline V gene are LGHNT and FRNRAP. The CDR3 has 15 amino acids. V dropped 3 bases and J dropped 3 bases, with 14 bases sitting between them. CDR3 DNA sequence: TGTGCTAGTGGTTTTACTCAGGCTACCTACACTGAAGCTTTCTTT. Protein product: CASGFTQATYTEAFF.

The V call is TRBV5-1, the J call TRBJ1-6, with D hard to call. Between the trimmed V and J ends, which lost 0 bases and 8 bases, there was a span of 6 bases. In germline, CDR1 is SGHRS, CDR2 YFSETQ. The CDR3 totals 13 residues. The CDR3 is CASSLVVDSPLHF. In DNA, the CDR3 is TGCGCCAGCAGCTTGGTAGTGGATTCACCCCTCCACTTT.

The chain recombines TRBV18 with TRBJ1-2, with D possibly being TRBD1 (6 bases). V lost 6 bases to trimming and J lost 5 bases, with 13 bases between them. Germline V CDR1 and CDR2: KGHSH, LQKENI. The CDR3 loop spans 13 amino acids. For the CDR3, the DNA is TGTGCCAGCTCCCGCCGGACAGAGTATGGCTACACCTTC. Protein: CASSRRTEYGYTF.

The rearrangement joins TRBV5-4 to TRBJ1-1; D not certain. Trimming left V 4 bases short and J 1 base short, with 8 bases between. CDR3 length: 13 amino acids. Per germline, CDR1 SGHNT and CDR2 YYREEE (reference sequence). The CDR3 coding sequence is TGTGCCAGCAGCGCCAACAGGAACACTGAAGCTTTCTTT. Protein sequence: CASSANRNTEAFF.